The rows below give T cell receptor beta chains drawn from one sample of a study of early T cells in non-severe SARS-CoV-2 infection. MiXCR was run by TCRdb on the 5' RACE reads, yielding one entry per CDR3 protein. The sample contains more than 25,000 distinct CDR3 sequences, about 4.5% of which appear only once. The sample here was whole blood, taken at baseline. The receptors were gathered from an adult who was a healthcare worker with PCR-confirmed SARS-CoV-2 infection or an uninfected control (not recorded which). CDR3s include the opening cysteine and the closing phenylalanine or tryptophan. D genes are given only for firm matches. Only part of the rows carry a size: once, few, many, or a class if the clone is expanded.

j_call clone_size d_call v_call cdr3_nt cdr3_aa
TRBJ2-3 many . TRBV2 TGTGCCAGCAGTGAAGCGTCCCGAGGATTTAGCACAGATACGCAGTATTTT CASSEASRGFSTDTQYF
TRBJ2-2 many . TRBV7-6 TGTGCCAGCAGCGAGTGGAGGTTGGAAGCTGGGCTGTTTTTT CASSEWRLEAGLFF
TRBJ2-3 few . TRBV27 TGTGCCAGCGAGACCCGGGCTGGGGGAACGCAGTATTTT CASETRAGGTQYF
TRBJ2-1 . TRBD2 TRBV3-1 TGTGCCAGCAGCCACCTTACTAGCGGCCTTATGAATGAGCAGTTCTTC CASSHLTSGLMNEQFF
TRBJ2-1 many . TRBV7-9 TGTGCCAGCAAGGAGGGGGAGGGGAATGAGCAGTTCTTC CASKEGEGNEQFF
TRBJ2-7 many TRBD2 TRBV18 TGTGCCAGCTCACCACGGACTGGGGGGGACTACGAGCAGTACTTC CASSPRTGGDYEQYF
TRBJ2-3 many TRBD1 TRBV6-2/TRBV6-3 TGTGCCAGCAGTTTGAGACAGGGCCTGACAGATACGCAGTATTTT CASSLRQGLTDTQYF
TRBJ2-7 few . TRBV4-1 TGCGCCAGCAGCCAAGGGACTGCCTCTGCCTACGAGCAGTACTTC CASSQGTASAYEQYF
TRBJ1-5 . . TRBV5-6 TGTGCCAGCAGCCTGACGACAGGTAGCAATCAGCCCCAGCATTTT CASSLTTGSNQPQHF
TRBJ1-6 many TRBD1 TRBV6-6 TGTGCCAGCAGTTCATTGACAGGGGTCTCACCCCTCCACTTT CASSSLTGVSPLHF
TRBJ2-3 many . TRBV4-3 TGCGCCAGCAGCCAAGTAGGGGCCACAGATACGCAGTATTTT CASSQVGATDTQYF
TRBJ2-7 . TRBD1 TRBV19 TGTGCCAGTAGTTTACAAGTCGGGACAGGTTACGAGCAGTACTTC CASSLQVGTGYEQYF
TRBJ2-5 . . TRBV9 TGTGCCAGCAACAAGATTAGCAGGGGTAACCAAGAGACCCAGTACTTC CASNKISRGNQETQYF
TRBJ1-5 . . TRBV29-1 TGCGAAGGAGGGAGGGATCAGCCCCAGCATTTT CEGGRDQPQHF
TRBJ2-3 few TRBD2 TRBV7-9 TGTGCCAGCAGCCCGAGTCTAGCGGGGGTCACAGATACGCAGTATTTT CASSPSLAGVTDTQYF
TRBJ2-7 many TRBD1 TRBV20-1 TGCAGTGCTGGAGGACAGGGCAACGAGCAGTACTTC CSAGGQGNEQYF
TRBJ2-7 many TRBD2 TRBV29-1 TGCAGCGTCACAACAAGACTAGCGGGATACGAGCAGTACTTC CSVTTRLAGYEQYF
TRBJ1-1 many . TRBV28 TGTGCCAGCAGTCCCCTTTGGGGAGGCACTGAAGCTTTCTTT CASSPLWGGTEAFF
TRBJ1-5 many TRBD1 TRBV5-1 TGCGCCAGCAGCCCGGGACAGATCAATCAGCCCCAGCATTTT CASSPGQINQPQHF
TRBJ2-7 many . TRBV7-3 TGTGCCAGCAGCATCAACCCAGGGATTGACGAGCAGTACTTC CASSINPGIDEQYF
TRBJ2-3 many TRBD2 TRBV29-1 TGCAGCGTTGTGGGGAGGGAGGCGCAGTATTTT CSVVGREAQYF
TRBJ2-7 . . TRBV19 TGTGCCAGTAGTAGGCGATACTTTTACGAGCAGTACTTC CASSRRYFYEQYF
TRBJ2-5 few TRBD1 TRBV7-9 TGTGTCAGCAGCTTGGGGACAGTCCAAGAGACCCAGTACTTC CVSSLGTVQETQYF
TRBJ2-5 many TRBD1 TRBV27 TGTGCCAGCAGTTCCCCACTACCGGACAGGGGAGGAGAGACCCAGTACTTC CASSSPLPDRGGETQYF
TRBJ1-3 many . TRBV6-1 TGTGCCAGCAGTGAAGGGTACTCTGGAAACACCATATATTTT CASSEGYSGNTIYF
TRBJ1-1 . TRBD1 TRBV5-1 TGCGCCAGCAGCTTGACAGGGGGCACTGAAGCTTTCTTT CASSLTGGTEAFF
TRBJ1-6 many . TRBV7-2 TGTGCCGCGGACTTTCAGGCTGATTCACCCCTCCACTTT CAADFQADSPLHF
TRBJ1-2 . TRBD1 TRBV4-2 TGTGCCAGCAGCCAAGATCTGGGACAGGACCCTAACTATGGCTACACCTTC CASSQDLGQDPNYGYTF
TRBJ2-1 . TRBD2 TRBV7-7 TGTGCCAGCAGCTTAAGACTAGCGGGGAGGGATGAGCAGTTCTTC CASSLRLAGRDEQFF
TRBJ2-7 many TRBD1 TRBV28 TGTGCCAGCAGTTTGCGCGACAGGGCCTACGAGCAGTACTTC CASSLRDRAYEQYF
TRBJ2-7 many . TRBV7-2 TGTGCCAGCAGCTTAGTCTCATCCCCGGCGGACTACGAGCAGTACTTC CASSLVSSPADYEQYF
TRBJ2-5 many . TRBV27 TGTGCCAGCAGCTCCCTTGACCTGGGGAGCGACGAGACCCAGTACTTC CASSSLDLGSDETQYF
TRBJ1-1 few TRBD1 TRBV2 TGTGCCAGCAAGGAACAGGGGCCCAGCACTGAAGCTTTCTTT CASKEQGPSTEAFF
TRBJ2-2 many . TRBV5-1 TGCGCCAGCAGCTCCACAGTCCCCCTGCCAGGGAACACCGGGGAGCTGTTTTTT CASSSTVPLPGNTGELFF
TRBJ1-6 many TRBD1 TRBV14 TGTGCCAGCAGCCAAGAGGGACAGCATTCACCCCTCCACTTT CASSQEGQHSPLHF
TRBJ1-2 many . TRBV27 TGTGCCAGCAGTCAGCGGGGTGGCTGGGGCTACACCTTC CASSQRGGWGYTF
TRBJ1-1 many . TRBV3-1 TGTGCCAGCAGCCAGCAAATCTCGAACACTGAAGCTTTCTTT CASSQQISNTEAFF
TRBJ1-3 few . TRBV6-6 TGTGCCAGCAGTTACTCCAGGGACTCTGGAAACACCATATATTTT CASSYSRDSGNTIYF
TRBJ1-5 few . TRBV2 TGTGCCAGCAGTGATTCAGGGGATCAGCCCCAGCATTTT CASSDSGDQPQHF
TRBJ2-2 many . TRBV5-1 TGCGCCAGCAGCGAGAGGGTCAGGGTAAAGACCGGGGAGCTGTTTTTT CASSERVRVKTGELFF
TRBJ2-3 medium-sized TRBD1 TRBV4-3 TGCGCCAGCAGCCAACAGGGGGCATTGGATACGCAGTATTTT CASSQQGALDTQYF